The clone carrying this T cell receptor (beta chain) has a handful of counts. What it binds is not known. There are 15 residues in the CDR3. Germline assignment: CDR1 LGHDT and CDR2 YNNKEL (reference sequence). V dropped 1 base and J dropped 9; count of bases not matched to a gene: 6. Carried by the TCR beta cDNA libraries were unique molecular identifiers. TCRdb called the PCR reads again in MiXCR, with one record for every CDR3 protein. The sample consists of about 810,000 distinct CDR3 sequences, 53% of them appearing once. These data come from a study of post-analysis software for immune sequencing data. Findings and caveats of the study: By F measure, samples from a shared preparation batch strongly co-clustered. About five TRBV segments appeared more often in patients than in controls, and TRBV5-6, TRBV5-1 and TRBV20-1 were among these.

The specimen sequenced was blood. V usage is TRBV3-1 and J usage is TRBJ2-1; 10 positions match TRBD2. The TCR sequence derives from a girl under 18 with multiple sclerosis. The CDR3 DNA reads TGTGCCAGCAGCCAAGTGCCTAGCGGGAGTGTTGAGCAGTTCTTC. This sequence encodes CASSQVPSGSVEQFF.